This is a list of T cell receptor beta chains from one sample in a study of T cells in Graves' hyperthyroidism and ophthalmopathy. TCRdb processed the multiplex PCR reads anew with MiXCR; each CDR3 protein has one entry. The profile shows some 560,000 distinct CDR3 sequences, 14% of them singletons. The sample comprised blood. The receptors derive from a middle-aged woman with Graves' hyperthyroidism. Both conserved end residues are part of each CDR3. The D gene is left open where the match is weak. Clone size is shown for a subset of rows, as once, few, many or a class of expanded clone.

j_gene	len	abundance	v_gene	d_gene	CDR3nt	CDR3aa
TRBJ1-4	13	.	TRBV6-1	TRBD1	TGTGCCAGCAGCCACCGACAGGGCGTGCAACTGTTTTTT	CASSHRQGVQLFF
TRBJ1-1	12	few	TRBV10-3	.	TGTGCCATCAGAGGGATGAACACTGAAGCTTTCTTT	CAIRGMNTEAFF
TRBJ2-5	10	many	TRBV29-1	.	TGCAGCGTTGAGCGAGAGACCCAGTACTTC	CSVERETQYF
TRBJ2-2	12	.	TRBV7-3	.	TGTGCCAGCAGCTTAAGACCCGGGGAGCTGTTTTTT	CASSLRPGELFF
TRBJ1-6	13	.	TRBV4-2	.	TGTGCCAGCAGCCAAGATTTTAATTCACCCCTCCACTTT	CASSQDFNSPLHF
TRBJ1-5	16	.	TRBV2	.	TGTGCCAGCAGTGGGCCGTACGTTTATAGCAATCAGCCCCAGCATTTT	CASSGPYVYSNQPQHF
TRBJ1-1	12	many	TRBV28	.	TGTGCCGCAGGGATAAGGACAGTAGAAGCTTTCTTT	CAAGIRTVEAFF
TRBJ2-2	13	few	TRBV7-2	.	TGTGCCAGCAGACCGCGGGGAAACGGGGAGCTGTTTTTT	CASRPRGNGELFF
TRBJ2-2	17	.	TRBV6-5	.	TGTGCCAGCAGTTACGTGGCGGGTGAAGTTGGCACCGGGGAGCTGTTTTTT	CASSYVAGEVGTGELFF
TRBJ2-1	17	.	TRBV11-3	TRBD2	TGTGCCAGCAGCTTAGTCCCGACTAGCGGGAGGGCAAATGAGCAGTTCTTC	CASSLVPTSGRANEQFF
TRBJ2-3	14	many	TRBV2	.	TGTGCCAGCAGTGAGTCAGCCCGCACAGATACGCAGTATTTT	CASSESARTDTQYF
TRBJ1-3	14	many	TRBV27	.	TGTGCCAGCAGTTTAGGAGGGACGGGAAACACCATATATTTT	CASSLGGTGNTIYF
TRBJ2-5	14	.	TRBV30	.	TGTGCCCGGAGTGCCTCCCGTAGAGGGGAGACCCAGTACTTC	CARSASRRGETQYF
TRBJ1-3	15	few	TRBV29-1	.	TGCAGCGTTGAAGGCAGGTCCAGCTCTGGAAACACCATATATTTT	CSVEGRSSSGNTIYF
TRBJ2-2	15	.	TRBV7-9	TRBD1	TGTGCCAGCAGCTTAGTGGTGACAGGGACCGGGGAGCTGTTTTTT	CASSLVVTGTGELFF
TRBJ1-1	14	many	TRBV27	TRBD1	TGTGCCAGCAGGGCCCCGACAGGGGTGACTGAAGCTTTCTTT	CASRAPTGVTEAFF
TRBJ2-7	16	few	TRBV20-1	TRBD1	TGCAGTGCTAGAGACCCCAGGACAGGGAGAGTGGACGAGCAGTACTTC	CSARDPRTGRVDEQYF
TRBJ1-5	14	.	TRBV27	.	TGTGCCAGCGGGCGGCAGGGTAGCAATCAGCCCCAGCATTTT	CASGRQGSNQPQHF
TRBJ2-1	14	.	TRBV7-2	.	TGTGCCAGCAGCTACCAACTAGGGACCAATGAGCAGTTCTTC	CASSYQLGTNEQFF
TRBJ2-5	14	many	TRBV12-5	.	TGTGCTAGTGACATGGGTCAGGAGGGGGAGACCCAGTACTTC	CASDMGQEGETQYF
TRBJ2-3	13	.	TRBV27	TRBD2	TGTGCCAGCAGGCCTAGCGGGACAGATACGCAGTATTTT	CASRPSGTDTQYF
TRBJ1-5	18	.	TRBV28	.	TGTGCCAGCAGTTCTCCGGGACGGGGCTTGAGTAGCAATCAGCCCCAGCATTTT	CASSSPGRGLSSNQPQHF
TRBJ1-1	13	many	TRBV29-1	TRBD1	TGCAGCGCCACGGGACAGGAGAACACTGAAGCTTTCTTT	CSATGQENTEAFF
TRBJ2-3	16	once	TRBV5-1	TRBD2	TGCGCCAGCAGCACAGCTAGCGGGATCGGTGCAGATACGCAGTATTTT	CASSTASGIGADTQYF
TRBJ2-2	17	many	TRBV5-1	.	TGCGCCAGCAGCGTAGGTTTTGGCAGGGCCCGGACCGGGGAGCTGTTTTTT	CASSVGFGRARTGELFF